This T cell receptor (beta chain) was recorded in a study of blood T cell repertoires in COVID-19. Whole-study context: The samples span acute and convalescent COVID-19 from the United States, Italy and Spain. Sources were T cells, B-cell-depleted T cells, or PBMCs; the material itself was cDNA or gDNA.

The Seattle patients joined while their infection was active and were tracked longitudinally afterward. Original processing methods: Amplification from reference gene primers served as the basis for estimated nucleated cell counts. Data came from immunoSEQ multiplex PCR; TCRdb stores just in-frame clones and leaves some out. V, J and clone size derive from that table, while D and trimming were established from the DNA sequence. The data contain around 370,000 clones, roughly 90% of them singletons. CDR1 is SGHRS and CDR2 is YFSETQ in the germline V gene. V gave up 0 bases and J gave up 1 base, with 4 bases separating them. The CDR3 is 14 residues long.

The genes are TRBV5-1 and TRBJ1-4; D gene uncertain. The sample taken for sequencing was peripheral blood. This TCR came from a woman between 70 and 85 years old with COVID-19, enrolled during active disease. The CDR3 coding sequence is TGCGCCAGCAGCTTGGCCCAAACTAATGAAAAACTGTTTTTT. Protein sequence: CASSLAQTNEKLFF.